These 19 T cell receptor beta chains came from one sample sequenced in a study of glioma-infiltrating T cells after dendritic cell vaccination. Time point noted: after dendritic cell vaccination, including at tumor progression/relapse. The data were produced by immunoSEQ multiplex PCR, yet TCRdb's version contains in-frame clones alone and is incomplete. The data show roughly 100,000 clones, around 87% seen once. The material sequenced was blood, taken after dendritic cell vaccination. The receptors were gathered from a human donor with glioblastoma.

This clone was seen a single time. The chain has TRBV7-2 and TRBJ2-5, with 7 bases that match TRBD2. V gave up 4 bases and J gave up 6 bases; unmatched junction bases: 14. Germline CDR1 SGHTA, CDR2 FQGNSA. CDR3 length: 16 residues. The CDR3 coding sequence is TGTGCCAGCAGCTCTGGGGGGGTGCGGGAGACGAAGACCCAGTACTTC. Translated, it gives CASSSGGVRETKTQYF.

J is TRBJ2-1 and V is TRBV5-1, with TRBD2 as a possible D gene (6 bases). This CDR3 has 22 residues. Trimming removed 3 bases at V and 5 bases at J, with 36 bases between. CDR1 is SGHRS and CDR2 is YFSETQ in the germline V gene. DNA for the CDR3: TGCGCCAGCAGCTGGTTGGAGGGAAGGCCCCAAGATCGATGGGGAGTTCACAATGAGCAGTTCTTC. It encodes CASSWLEGRPQDRWGVHNEQFF.

The rearrangement joins TRBV5-4 to TRBJ2-1; D is possibly TRBD2 (6 bases). The length of the CDR3 is 15 residues. Germline CDR1 is SGHNT and CDR2 is YYREEE (reference sequence). V was pared by 3 bases and J by 5 bases, with 15 bases between. The CDR3 sequence is CASSSRRERDNEQFF. Written as DNA, the CDR3 is TGTGCCAGCAGCTCCCGTCGGGAGAGAGACAATGAGCAGTTCTTC.

This rearrangement joins TRBV5-1 to TRBJ2-2, with 9 bases that match TRBD1. Per germline, CDR1 SGHRS and CDR2 YFSETQ. The CDR3 consists of 14 residues. J was trimmed by 4 bases and V by 3 bases; bases with no gene match: 1. CDR3: CASSWDRATGELFF. As DNA, the CDR3 is TGCGCCAGCAGCTGGGACAGGGCCACCGGGGAGCTGTTTTTT. The variable domain in full, with the rest retrieved from reference TRBV5-1 and TRBJ2-2, is KAGVTQTPRYLIKTRGQQVTLSCSPISGHRSVSWYQQTPGQGLQFLFEYFSETQRNKGNFPGRFSGRQFSNSRSEMNVSTLELGDSALYLCASSWDRATGELFFGEGSRLTVL.

The chain employs TRBV13 and TRBJ2-3; 8 bases are shared with TRBD2. The junction had 3 bases not matched to a gene; V was cut back by 3 bases and J by 1 base. Per the germline V gene, CDR1 is PRHDT and CDR2 is FYEKMQ (reference sequence). The CDR3 sequence is 15 residues long. The CDR3 sequence: CASSLGSGGTDTQYF. The CDR3 DNA sequence: TGTGCCAGCAGCTTGGGTAGCGGGGGCACAGATACGCAGTATTTT.

The CDR3 region is CAWSVGGLNTGELFF. CDR3 coding DNA: TGTGCCTGGAGTGTAGGGGGCCTAAACACCGGGGAGCTGTTTTTT. The chain couples TRBV30 to TRBJ2-2, with 7 bases identical to TRBD1. The CDR3 length is 15 residues. CDR1 and CDR2 (germline): GTSNPN, SVGIG (reference sequence). V dropped 0 bases and J dropped 2; count of bases not matched to a gene: 3.

The chain carries TRBV29-1 and TRBJ1-2; 7 bases are shared with TRBD1. CDR3 length: 11 residues. V gave up 5 bases and J gave up 8 bases; unmatched junction bases: 5. CDR1 is SQVTM, CDR2 ANQGSEA, per germline. CDR3 DNA: TGCAGCGTTTGGACAGGACTCGGCTACACCTTC. This gives the protein CSVWTGLGYTF. The whole variable domain, filled in from reference TRBV29-1 and TRBJ1-2, reads SAVISQKPSRDICQRGTSLTIQCQVDSQVTMMFWYRQQPGQSLTLIATANQGSEATYESGFVIDKFPISRPNLTFSTLTVSNMSPEDSSIYLCSVWTGLGYTFGSGTRLTVV.

This clone was seen a handful of times. The V gene is TRBV5-8, the J gene TRBJ1-2; TRBD1 is a possible D gene (5 bases). CDR3 length equals 13 residues. From germline, CDR1 is SGHTS and CDR2 YDEGEE. V lost 0 bases and J lost 4, with 7 bases in between. DNA of the CDR3: TGTGCCAGCAGCTTGGGACAGCGCTATGGCTACACCTTC. Translation: CASSLGQRYGYTF.

The J gene is TRBJ2-7, the V gene TRBV18, with TRBD1 identical over 10 bases. Germline CDR1 is KGHSH and CDR2 is LQKENI. This CDR3 spans 17 amino acids. The V segment lost 3 bases and the J segment 5 bases; nucleotides outside the gene matches: 13. Written as DNA, the CDR3 is TGTGCCAGCTCACCCGCGATACCGGGACAGGGGAATGACGAGCAGTACTTC. This sequence encodes CASSPAIPGQGNDEQYF.

The CDR3 nucleotides are TGTGCCAGCAGCTCCTGGGCCGACACCGGGGAGCTGTTTTTT. Encoded protein: CASSSWADTGELFF. V gene TRBV7-9 combines with J gene TRBJ2-2; D is uncertain. The V end lost 4 bases, the J end lost 3 bases, and 9 bases lay between the germline ends. The CDR3 extends over 14 amino acids. Germline CDR1 SEHNR, CDR2 FQNEAQ (reference sequence).

The J gene is TRBJ2-1, the V gene TRBV9; D unresolved. CDR3 length: 15 amino acids. Trimming took off 0 bases at V and 3 bases at J, with 10 bases between the two ends. Germline CDR1 SGDLS, CDR2 YYNGEE. The CDR3 nucleotides read TGTGCCAGCAGCGTAGGGTTAGCCCACTACAATGAGCAGTTCTTC. Translation: CASSVGLAHYNEQFF.

The chain joins TRBV5-6 to TRBJ2-7, with a tentative D call TRBD1 (6 bases). Germline CDR1 reads SGHDT; CDR2 reads YYEEEE. V lost 4 bases and J lost 1, with 6 bases in between. The CDR3 spans 12 residues. CDR3 in DNA: TGTGCCAGCAGCGGGACATCCTACGAGCAGTACTTC. Translation gives CASSGTSYEQYF.

This clone has a handful of counts. This rearrangement joins TRBV27 to TRBJ2-1, with 7 bases lining up with TRBD2. CDR1 and CDR2 from the germline V gene are MNHEY and SMNVEV (reference sequence). The CDR3 is 16 residues long. V shed 0 bases, J shed 4 bases, and the junction held 6 bases outside the gene matches. CDR3 nucleotides: TGTGCCAGCAGTTTATCTGCACTAGCGTATTACAATGAGCAGTTCTTC. This sequence encodes CASSLSALAYYNEQFF.

The chain links TRBV5-6 to TRBJ1-2, with 7 bases aligning to TRBD1. There are 13 residues in the CDR3. The germline V gene encodes CDR1 SGHDT and CDR2 YYEEEE. V dropped 4 bases and J dropped 2; count of bases not matched to a gene: 2. The CDR3: CASSPGGNYGYTF. DNA for the CDR3: TGTGCCAGCAGCCCAGGGGGGAACTATGGCTACACCTTC.

In this sample, this clone turned up once. The chain links TRBV21-1 to TRBJ1-6; TRBD1, the table's D call, lacks a check against the DNA. TRBV21-1 is classified as a pseudogene. The CDR3 loop spans 20 amino acids. The CDR3 bases are TGTGCCAGCAGCACTAGGACAGGCACAATTTTTGGGTCCTATAATTCACCCCTCCACTTT. This gives the protein CASSTRTGTIFGSYNSPLHF.

The chain couples TRBV5-8 to TRBJ2-3, with D tentatively TRBD1 (6 bases). The CDR3 has 14 residues. Germline CDR1 SGHTS, CDR2 YDEGEE. Trimming took off 0 bases at V and 1 base at J, with 6 bases between the two ends. The CDR3 loop reads CASSLDRGTDTQYF. CDR3 DNA: TGTGCCAGCAGCTTGGACAGGGGCACAGATACGCAGTATTTT.

The gene calls are TRBV5-8 and TRBJ2-2; the match to TRBD1 covers 10 bases. CDR3 length: 14 amino acids. V shed 2 bases, J shed 11 bases, and the junction held 6 bases outside the gene matches. In germline, CDR1 is SGHTS, CDR2 YDEGEE. CDR3 protein: CASSFDRGRSELFF. The CDR3 DNA sequence: TGTGCCAGCAGCTTTGACAGGGGGCGGTCTGAGCTGTTTTTT.

The sample holds one count of this clone. The chain carries TRBV5-6 and TRBJ2-1; TRBD2 might be the D (5 bases). Trimming removed 3 bases from V and 0 bases from J, with 10 bases in between. CDR3 size: 15 residues. Germline CDR1 SGHDT, CDR2 YYEEEE. The CDR3 reads CASSSDLSSYNEQFF. The DNA of the CDR3 is TGTGCCAGCAGCTCGGACTTAAGCTCCTACAATGAGCAGTTCTTC.

As DNA, the CDR3 is TGCAGCGTTCTGGGACAGGGGGAACACGATGAGCAGTTCTTC. Translation gives CSVLGQGEHDEQFF. The gene calls are TRBV29-1 and TRBJ2-1, with TRBD1 matching 11 bases. In germline, CDR1 is SQVTM, CDR2 ANQGSEA. The CDR3 is 14 residues long. Trimming at V came to 5 bases and at J to 8 bases, leaving 8 bases not matched to a gene.